Below, 19 T cell receptor beta chains from the same sample are listed, as sequenced in a study of glioma-infiltrating T cells after dendritic cell vaccination listed by TCRdb under 2016. The library was made by the immunoSEQ multiplex PCR assay. The table was pulled from immuneACCESS by TCRdb, which kept in-frame rearrangements only. Such tables lose some clones; where checked, under half of the loss comes from unresolved V genes, and the rest has no known cause. In all, the sample holds 99,000 or so clones, and 65% to 85% of those were seen once. In total, the top ten clones hold 5.4% of the sample. The label giving this sample's time point can be read as: after dendritic cell vaccination, including at tumor progression/relapse. The sample was blood, taken after dendritic cell vaccination. Receptor source: a human donor with glioblastoma.

The V gene is TRBV9, the J gene TRBJ2-3, with TRBD2 matching 10 bases. Losses at the gene ends were 3 bases for V and 4 bases for J; bases not matched to a gene: 5. The CDR3 consists of 15 residues. Germline CDR1 is SGDLS and CDR2 is YYNGEE. CDR3 in DNA: TGTGCCAGCAGCGGAGCGGGGGGGCTTTCAGATACGCAGTATTTT. This encodes CASSGAGGLSDTQYF.

The V gene is TRBV5-1, the J gene TRBJ2-5; D is unresolved. This CDR3 is 13 amino acids long. Trimming took 2 bases from V and 0 from J, leaving 5 bases between them. Germline CDR1 is SGHRS and CDR2 is YFSETQ. DNA for the CDR3: TGCGCCAGCAGCTTTGGGCACCAAGAGACCCAGTACTTC. Protein product: CASSFGHQETQYF.

This clone was seen only once. V and J are TRBV30 and TRBJ2-5; tentatively, D is TRBD2 (7 bases). The CDR3 consists of 14 residues. V was pared by 4 bases and J by 2 bases, with 14 bases between. Germline assignment: CDR1 GTSNPN and CDR2 SVGIG (reference sequence). The CDR3 here is CAWNEGGGQETQYF. The CDR3 bases are TGTGCCTGGAATGAGGGAGGGGGGCAAGAGACCCAGTACTTC. The full variable domain, rest sourced from reference TRBV30 and TRBJ2-5, is SQTIHQWPATLVQPVGSPLSLECTVEGTSNPNLYWYRQAAGRGLQLLFYSVGIGQISSEVPQNLSASRPQDRQFILSSKKLLLSDSGFYLCAWNEGGGQETQYFGPGTRLLVL.

V is TRBV6-5 and J is TRBJ1-2, with 7 bases aligning to TRBD1. The CDR3 totals 15 residues. Germline trimming cut 5 bases from V and 4 bases from J; bases unmatched to any gene: 10. CDR1 is MNHEY and CDR2 is SVGAGI in the germline V gene. The CDR3 loop reads CASSPRDSVGYGYTF. The CDR3 bases are TGTGCCAGCAGTCCCAGGGACAGTGTCGGCTATGGCTACACCTTC.

The chain recombines TRBV5-6 with TRBJ1-1; 9 nucleotides line up with TRBD1. Germline-derived CDR1 and CDR2 are SGHDT and YYEEEE. The CDR3 contains 19 residues. Trimming cost V 1 base and J 8 bases; bases outside gene matches: 21. The CDR3 DNA sequence: TGTGCCAGCAGCTTGTATCCCAGGGGACCGGAAGACAGGGGGGCGGAAGCTTTCTTT. Amino acid sequence: CASSLYPRGPEDRGAEAFF. The whole variable domain, remainder taken from reference TRBV5-6 and TRBJ1-1, is DAGVTQSPTHLIKTRGQQVTLRCSPKSGHDTVSWYQQALGQGPQFIFQYYEEEERQRGNFPDRFSGHQFPNYSSELNVNALLLGDSALYLCASSLYPRGPEDRGAEAFFGQGTRLTVV.

This rearrangement joins TRBV2 to TRBJ2-7, with 12 bases fitting TRBD1. Germline V gene sequence: CDR1 SNHLY, CDR2 FYNNEI. With V trimmed by 2 bases and J by 1 base, 12 bases remained unmatched. The CDR3 runs 19 residues. CDR3 in amino acids: CASSELGTGGLPSSYEQYF. DNA for the CDR3: TGTGCCAGCAGTGAATTAGGGACAGGGGGCCTCCCCTCTTCCTACGAGCAGTACTTC.

The chain links TRBV7-2 to TRBJ2-5; D possibly corresponds to TRBD1 (6 bases). The CDR3 has 15 amino acids. CDR1 and CDR2 (germline): SGHTA, FQGNSA. The V end lost 5 bases, the J end lost 1 base, and 14 bases lay between the germline ends. CDR3 loop: CASSPGDTSQETQYF. The CDR3 nucleotides read TGTGCCAGCAGCCCTGGGGACACTTCCCAAGAGACCCAGTACTTC. Drawing the rest from reference TRBV7-2 and TRBJ2-5, the complete variable domain is GAGVSQSPSNKVTEKGKDVELRCDPISGHTALYWYRQSLGQGLEFLIYFQGNSAPDKSGLPSDRFSAERTGGSVSTLTIQRTQQEDSAVYLCASSPGDTSQETQYFGPGTRLLVL.

The CDR3 DNA sequence: TGTGCCACCAGCAGAGATTTGGGGGGACTCCCCTACGAGCAGTACTTC. Translated: CATSRDLGGLPYEQYF. The V and J genes are TRBV15 and TRBJ2-7; maybe TRBD2 (6 bases). V was cut by 0 bases and J by 2 bases, with 14 bases left in between. Looked up from germline, CDR1 is LNHNV and CDR2 is YYDKDF (reference sequence). The CDR3 is 16 amino acids.

The chain employs TRBV6-5 and TRBJ1-1, with D possibly TRBD1 on 6 matching bases. Germline assignment: CDR1 MNHEY and CDR2 SVGAGI. CDR3 length: 15 amino acids. Trimming left V 6 bases short and J 2 bases short, with 16 bases between. The CDR3: CASRETGTPNTEAFF. CDR3 DNA: TGTGCCAGCAGAGAGACAGGAACCCCAAACACTGAAGCTTTCTTT.

The V and J genes are TRBV10-3 and TRBJ2-7, with D maybe TRBD2 (6 bases). Per germline, CDR1 ENHRY and CDR2 SYGVKD. The CDR3 spans 14 residues. V was shortened by 4 bases and J by 5 bases, with 15 bases between the two germline ends. The CDR3 DNA reads as TGTGCCATCAGTGGAGGAGGGAGTTCCCACGAGCAGTACTTC. It yields the protein CAISGGGSSHEQYF.

The chain combines TRBV2 with TRBJ2-1, with D possibly TRBD1 on 6 matching bases. V lost 11 bases and J lost 4, with 15 bases in between. Germline assignment: CDR1 SNHLY and CDR2 FYNNEI. The CDR3 spans 13 residues. CDR3 in amino acids: CAGDTGRYNEQFF. The CDR3 nucleotides read TGTGCCGGGGACACGGGCCGTTACAATGAGCAGTTCTTC.

The chain combines TRBV5-1 with TRBJ1-2; a weak D match, TRBD1 (6 bases). V was clipped by 0 bases and J by 6 bases, with 27 bases between them. This CDR3 is 19 amino acids long. Germline values: CDR1 SGHRS, CDR2 YFSETQ. CDR3 amino acids: CASSLAGANRFREGNGYTF. CDR3 bases: TGCGCCAGCAGCTTGGCAGGGGCGAATCGTTTCAGGGAAGGAAATGGCTACACCTTC.

The rearrangement uses TRBV18 and TRBJ2-5, with TRBD1 as a possible D gene (6 bases). Looked up from germline, CDR1 is KGHSH and CDR2 is LQKENI. The CDR3 runs to 14 residues. V gave up 5 bases and J gave up 4 bases, with 14 bases separating them. As DNA, the CDR3 is TGTGCCAGCTCAGACAACAGGGCGGGAGAGACCCAGTACTTC. It is translated as CASSDNRAGETQYF.

The DNA of the CDR3 is TGTGCCAGCAGCCGGGTAGCGGGAGGGGCGATCGAGCAGTACTTC. Protein product: CASSRVAGGAIEQYF. The genes are TRBV13 and TRBJ2-7, with 11 bases aligning to TRBD2. Germline CDR1 PRHDT, CDR2 FYEKMQ (reference sequence). The CDR3 length is 15 residues. With V trimmed by 5 bases and J by 6 bases, 9 bases remained unmatched. Filled out from reference TRBV13 and TRBJ2-7, the complete variable domain reads AAGVIQSPRHLIKEKRETATLKCYPIPRHDTVYWYQQGPGQDPQFLISFYEKMQSDKGSIPDRFSAQQFSDYHSELNMSSLELGDSALYFCASSRVAGGAIEQYFGPGTRLTVT.

V usage is TRBV5-1 and J usage is TRBJ2-2, with a possible D match to TRBD1 (5 bases). Germline V gene sequence: CDR1 SGHRS, CDR2 YFSETQ. V lost 2 bases, J lost 2 bases, and 13 bases lay in between. This CDR3 is built from 16 residues. CDR3 loop: CASSFLQGINTGELFF. The DNA of the CDR3 is TGCGCCAGCAGCTTCTTGCAGGGAATAAACACCGGGGAGCTGTTTTTT.

This chain links TRBV6-4 with TRBJ1-2; TRBD1 aligns across 8 bases. The J segment lost 1 base and the V segment lost 6 bases, leaving 4 bases of the junction unmatched. Germline CDR1 is MRHNA and CDR2 is SNTAGT. The CDR3 is made up of 14 amino acids. This CDR3 is CASSPTGDNYGYTF. CDR3 bases: TGTGCCAGCAGCCCGACAGGGGATAACTATGGCTACACCTTC.

The J gene is TRBJ2-7, the V gene TRBV30, with TRBD1 identical over 9 bases. J lost 2 bases, V lost 5 bases, and 10 bases had no gene match. CDR1 and CDR2 from the germline V gene are GTSNPN and SVGIG (reference sequence). The CDR3 consists of 15 residues. The CDR3 reads CAWGKPGQGPYEQYF. The DNA of the CDR3 is TGTGCCTGGGGGAAACCGGGACAGGGTCCCTACGAGCAGTACTTC.

The chain uses TRBV25-1 and TRBJ1-6; 7 bases match TRBD1. From germline, CDR1 is MGHDK and CDR2 SYGVNS. V was clipped by 3 bases and J by 7 bases; unmatched bases: 6. This CDR3 has 15 amino acids. The CDR3 region is CASSEQGQSNSPLHF. The CDR3 nucleotides read TGTGCCAGCAGTGAGCAGGGACAGTCAAATTCACCCCTCCACTTT.

This rearrangement joins TRBV6-6 to TRBJ2-1, with unresolved D. This CDR3 contains 15 residues. Germline CDR1 and CDR2: MNHNY and SVGAGI (reference sequence). V lost 4 bases to trimming and J lost 0 bases, with 10 bases between them. Here the CDR3 reads CASSSNDGSYNEQFF. CDR3 bases: TGTGCCAGCAGTTCTAACGATGGCTCCTACAATGAGCAGTTCTTC.